A single sample gave rise to the 4 T cell receptor beta chains below, sequenced in a study of shared clonotypes between healthy human individuals. Sequencing used immunoSEQ multiplex PCR; TCRdb keeps in-frame clones, though not all of them. This table holds some 980,000 clones, over 75% found once. Input material: memory CD4+ T cells sorted from blood. Subset: CD45RA-negative fraction. The receptors originated from a man younger than 35 in good health.

This clone was seen a few times. The chain is built from TRBV10-3 and TRBJ2-3; TRBD2 might be the D (7 bases). From germline, CDR1 is ENHRY and CDR2 SYGVKD. V lost 0 bases and J 6 bases, leaving 28 bases between the germline ends. CDR3 length: 20 amino acids. The CDR3 DNA reads TGTGCCATCAGTGAGTCGGGGGGGGCTGCGCGTCTCTCGACTGAGGATACGCAGTATTTT. This translates into CAISESGGAARLSTEDTQYF.

The V gene is TRBV10-2, the J gene TRBJ2-3, with D maybe TRBD2 (6 bases). Germline V gene data show CDR1 as WSHSY and CDR2 as SAAADI. V was shortened by 6 bases and J by 1 base, with 14 bases between the two germline ends. The CDR3 spans 15 residues. CDR3 DNA: TGCGCCAGCAGCGAGAGGGCGGGACGCACAGATACGCAGTATTTT. The encoded protein is CASSERAGRTDTQYF.

The chain links TRBV30 to TRBJ2-3; tentatively, D is TRBD2 (5 bases). The V gene lost 5 bases and the J gene lost 3 bases, with 12 bases spanning the gap. The CDR3 contains 13 residues. CDR1 and CDR2 (germline): GTSNPN, SVGIG (reference sequence). The CDR3 region is CAWQPGGTDTQYF. The CDR3 DNA sequence: TGTGCCTGGCAGCCAGGAGGAACAGATACGCAGTATTTT. Variable domain in full (rest from reference TRBV30 and TRBJ2-3): SQTIHQWPATLVQPVGSPLSLECTVEGTSNPNLYWYRQAAGRGLQLLFYSVGIGQISSEVPQNLSASRPQDRQFILSSKKLLLSDSGFYLCAWQPGGTDTQYFGPGTRLTVL.

The rearrangement uses TRBV10-3 and TRBJ1-5, with D perhaps TRBD1 (5 bases). V lost 2 bases, J lost 2 bases, and 10 bases lay in between. Germline V gene sequence: CDR1 ENHRY, CDR2 SYGVKD. The CDR3 length is 15 residues. The CDR3 here is CAISEGREGNQPQHF. The CDR3 DNA follows: TGTGCCATCAGTGAGGGCAGGGAGGGCAATCAGCCCCAGCATTTT.